These 27 T cell receptor beta chains originate from one sample sequenced in a study of blood T cell repertoires in COVID-19. Measured with immunoSEQ multiplex PCR; TCRdb has only the in-frame clones, and not every one. The repertoire has 350,000 or so clones, approximately 89% of them found once; the top ten carry 3.9%. Sequenced material: peripheral blood. The receptor source for this set is a woman aged 60 to 75 with COVID-19, enrolled during active disease.

This sequence joins TRBV7-2 and TRBJ2-1, with D perhaps matching TRBD2 (7 bases). V gave up 2 bases and J gave up 0 bases, with 8 bases separating them. The CDR3 spans 15 residues. Germline V gives CDR1 SGHTA, CDR2 FQGNSA. The CDR3 sequence is CASSLRGGSYNEQFF. CDR3 nucleotides: TGTGCCAGCAGCTTAAGGGGGGGCTCCTACAATGAGCAGTTCTTC.

The chain combines TRBV2 with TRBJ1-2, with D unclear. CDR3 length equals 13 residues. V was trimmed by 5 bases and J by 7 bases, leaving 14 bases between them. Germline V gene lookup returns CDR1 SNHLY and CDR2 FYNNEI. CDR3 in amino acids: CASSREGEGGYTF. In nucleotides, the CDR3 is TGTGCCAGCAGTCGGGAGGGTGAGGGTGGCTACACCTTC.

The rearrangement links TRBV7-9 to TRBJ2-2; D gene ambiguous. CDR1 is SEHNR and CDR2 is FQNEAQ in the germline V gene (reference sequence). With 4 bases removed from V and 6 bases from J, the gap between germline ends came to 9 bases. This CDR3 comprises 13 residues. The DNA for the CDR3 is TGTGCCAGCAGCTCCTCACGGGCCGGGGAGCTGTTTTTT. It translates to CASSSSRAGELFF.

This chain connects TRBV12-5 to TRBJ2-2; D is possibly TRBD1 (5 bases). Trimming removed 7 bases at V and 8 bases at J, with 14 bases between. The germline gives CDR1 LGHNT, CDR2 FRNRAP. The CDR3 covers 13 residues. CDR3 DNA sequence: TGTGCTAGTGAGATGTGGGGCTTAGGGGAGCTGTTTTTT. Protein: CASEMWGLGELFF.

This chain uses TRBV19 with TRBJ1-4; D remains unclear. There are 18 residues in the CDR3. Looked up from germline, CDR1 is LNHDA and CDR2 is SQIVND (reference sequence). Trimming stripped 3 bases from V and 0 bases from J, with 17 bases between. CDR3 nucleotide sequence: TGTGCCAGTAGTATCCCCTCAATATACAGTGCAACTAATGAAAAACTGTTTTTT. It translates to CASSIPSIYSATNEKLFF.

The rearrangement links TRBV9 to TRBJ2-3, with D unresolved. The germline V gene encodes CDR1 SGDLS and CDR2 YYNGEE. This CDR3 region has 15 residues. V lost 0 bases and J 0 bases, leaving 8 bases between the germline ends. DNA of the CDR3: TGTGCCAGCAGCGTAGGTCCATTTAGCACAGATACGCAGTATTTT. Protein: CASSVGPFSTDTQYF.

The V gene is TRBV5-1, the J gene TRBJ1-1; D perhaps matches TRBD1 (6 bases). Looked up from germline, CDR1 is SGHRS and CDR2 is YFSETQ. CDR3 size: 15 residues. Trimming left V 0 bases short and J 3 bases short, with 12 bases between. The DNA for the CDR3 is TGCGCCAGCAGCTTGGGAGCAGGGGCATACACTGAAGCTTTCTTT. This codes for CASSLGAGAYTEAFF.

This chain links TRBV11-2 with TRBJ1-3; 10 bases line up with TRBD1. V lost 4 bases to trimming and J lost 7 bases; unmatched junction nucleotides: 7. Germline V gives CDR1 SGHAT, CDR2 FQNNGV. The CDR3 has 15 amino acids. The CDR3 region is CASSSRTGGGNTIYF. CDR3 DNA: TGTGCCAGCAGCTCCCGGACAGGGGGGGGGAACACCATATATTTT.

The chain employs TRBV6-5 and TRBJ2-2; no clear D gene. The V and J ends lost 8 bases and 0 bases respectively, with 7 bases between them. Germline values: CDR1 MNHEY, CDR2 SVGAGI. This CDR3 has 13 residues. CDR3 coding DNA: TGTGCCAGCCAGGATTCGAACACCGGGGAGCTGTTTTTT. Translated, it gives CASQDSNTGELFF.

The chain joins TRBV5-8 to TRBJ1-2, with D perhaps matching TRBD1 (6 bases). The germline V gene has CDR1 SGHTS and CDR2 YDEGEE. Deletions cut 4 bases from V and 3 bases from J, with 13 bases between. The CDR3 consists of 14 residues. The CDR3 coding sequence is TGTGCCAGCAGCCCCAAGACAGGATACTATGGCTACACCTTC. Encoded protein: CASSPKTGYYGYTF.

A few counts support this clone. This chain joins TRBV5-1 and TRBJ1-5, with 7 positions matching TRBD1. CDR1 and CDR2 (germline): SGHRS, YFSETQ. The trim removed 1 base at V and 5 bases at J, leaving 3 bases unmatched. The CDR3 contains 14 residues. DNA of the CDR3: TGCGCCAGCAGCTTGTCAGGGGGTGATCAGCCCCAGCATTTT. The encoded protein is CASSLSGGDQPQHF.

The chain recombines TRBV15 with TRBJ2-3, with a possible D match to TRBD1 (6 bases). Trimming took 0 bases from V and 9 from J, leaving 10 bases between them. This CDR3 has 13 residues. In germline, CDR1 is LNHNV, CDR2 YYDKDF (reference sequence). CDR3 sequence: CATSRDHRDTQYF. In DNA form, the CDR3 reads TGTGCCACCAGCAGAGACCACAGGGACACGCAGTATTTT.

This chain links TRBV15 with TRBJ1-2; a weak D match, TRBD1 (6 bases). The CDR3 totals 13 residues. V dropped 3 bases and J dropped 5 bases, with 10 bases sitting between them. The germline CDR1 and CDR2 sequences are LNHNV and YYDKDF (reference sequence). As DNA, the CDR3 is TGTGCCACCAGCAGCGCAGGGGTATATGGCTACACCTTC. Amino acids: CATSSAGVYGYTF.

The rearrangement uses TRBV6-6 and TRBJ2-1; D gene unclear. Trimming shortened V by 8 bases and J by 5 bases, and 16 bases separated the two germline ends. CDR3 length equals 14 residues. Germline CDR1 and CDR2: MNHNY and SVGAGI (reference sequence). CDR3 sequence (DNA): TGTGCCAGCTCCCCATACTCGAATAACAATGAGCAGTTCTTC. This encodes CASSPYSNNNEQFF.

The table lists this clone with a count of one. The chain employs TRBV5-4 and TRBJ2-1, with D tentatively TRBD1 (6 bases). Trimming removed 0 bases at V and 4 bases at J, with 11 bases between. Germline assignment: CDR1 SGHNT and CDR2 YYREEE (reference sequence). The CDR3 covers 15 residues. CDR3 DNA sequence: TGTGCCAGCAGCTTGGCCGTGACAGGTTACAATGAGCAGTTCTTC. This translates into CASSLAVTGYNEQFF.

This sequence joins TRBV7-9 and TRBJ1-1; D gene ambiguous. V was pared by 4 bases and J by 4 bases, with 13 bases between. The CDR3 spans 14 residues. CDR1 and CDR2 (germline): SEHNR, FQNEAQ (reference sequence). The CDR3 loop reads CASSYPPGITEAFF. The CDR3 DNA is TGTGCCAGCAGCTATCCCCCCGGGATCACTGAAGCTTTCTTT.

The chain employs TRBV28 and TRBJ1-1, with unresolved D. This CDR3 has 14 amino acids. The V gene's germline CDR1 is MDHEN and CDR2 SYDVKM. Deletions cut 1 base from V and 11 bases from J, with 17 bases between. This CDR3 is CASSLSGGWSRAFF. The CDR3 DNA reads as TGTGCCAGCAGTTTATCCGGAGGATGGTCTAGGGCTTTCTTT.

The chain uses TRBV29-1 and TRBJ1-2; D ambiguous. This CDR3 comprises 13 residues. Germline-derived CDR1 and CDR2 are SQVTM and ANQGSEA. Trimming left V 3 bases short and J 4 bases short, with 12 bases between. The CDR3 DNA follows: TGCAGCGTTGAGGCTTCTAGGAGCTATGGCTACACCTTC. The encoded protein is CSVEASRSYGYTF.

The gene calls are TRBV7-9 and TRBJ1-3; D not resolved. Germline V CDR1 and CDR2: SEHNR, FQNEAQ (reference sequence). CDR3 size: 10 residues. V dropped 11 bases and J dropped 1 base, with 3 bases sitting between them. The CDR3 spells CAYSGNTIYF. Written as DNA, the CDR3 is TGTGCCTATTCTGGAAACACCATATATTTT.

The CDR3 spells CASSWGNNRESGYTF. The CDR3 bases are TGCGCCAGCAGCTGGGGAAACAACAGGGAGTCTGGCTACACCTTC. The rearrangement uses TRBV5-1 and TRBJ1-2, with a weak D call TRBD1 (6 bases). V dropped 3 bases and J dropped 7 bases, with 19 bases sitting between them. Germline loops: CDR1 SGHRS, CDR2 YFSETQ. The CDR3 has 15 amino acids. Full variable domain (missing parts from reference TRBV5-1 and TRBJ1-2): KAGVTQTPRYLIKTRGQQVTLSCSPISGHRSVSWYQQTPGQGLQFLFEYFSETQRNKGNFPGRFSGRQFSNSRSEMNVSTLELGDSALYLCASSWGNNRESGYTFGSGTRLTVV.

Regarding this clone: The junction departs from the called germline gene at one end, perhaps through a read error. The CDR3 sequence is CASSRGDPSKF. The DNA of the CDR3 is TGTGCCAGCAGCCGGGGGGACCCTAGTAAGTTT. The J gene is TRBJ1-1, the V gene TRBV12-3 or TRBV12-4; D perhaps matches TRBD1 (5 bases). The CDR3 runs 11 residues.

The chain uses TRBV10-1 and TRBJ1-5; D is possibly TRBD1 (6 bases). V was shortened by 3 bases and J by 10 bases, with 13 bases between the two germline ends. Germline V CDR1 and CDR2: WNHNN, SYGVQD (reference sequence). The CDR3 loop spans 13 amino acids. DNA for the CDR3: TGCGCCAGCAGTGAAAACAGGGTATACCCCCAGCATTTT. Its protein product is CASSENRVYPQHF.

The chain recombines TRBV6-5 with TRBJ2-3, with TRBD2 matching 7 bases. The V and J ends lost 7 bases and 1 base, in that order; junction bases with no gene match: 5. The germline V gene encodes CDR1 MNHEY and CDR2 SVGAGI. The CDR3 spans 14 residues. The CDR3 sequence is CASTLGGGTDTQYF. CDR3 DNA sequence: TGTGCCAGCACCCTTGGGGGGGGCACAGATACGCAGTATTTT.

The CDR3 sequence is CASSLGLGTDTQYF. The CDR3 bases are TGTGCCAGCAGTTTGGGTCTAGGAACAGATACGCAGTATTTT. The chain carries TRBV27 and TRBJ2-3; D remains unclear. The CDR3 consists of 14 residues. V lost 3 bases and J lost 3, with 10 bases in between. Germline CDR1 MNHEY, CDR2 SMNVEV (reference sequence).

The genes are TRBV27 and TRBJ1-5, with a weak D call TRBD1 (5 bases). The CDR3 sequence is 14 residues long. Germline-derived CDR1 and CDR2 are MNHEY and SMNVEV (reference sequence). The V and J ends lost 3 bases and 6 bases respectively, with 12 bases between them. The CDR3 DNA follows: TGTGCCAGCAGTTTTTTGCAGGGCGGTCAGCCCCAGCATTTT. Encoded protein: CASSFLQGGQPQHF.

This CDR3 is CASSLGGAGQETQYF. The CDR3 coding sequence is TGTGCCAGCAGTTTAGGAGGGGCGGGGCAAGAGACCCAGTACTTC. The V call is TRBV27, the J call TRBJ2-5; tentative D call: TRBD2 (6 bases). Trimming left V 2 bases short and J 2 bases short, with 12 bases between. This CDR3 region has 15 residues. Germline values: CDR1 MNHEY, CDR2 SMNVEV (reference sequence).

This chain joins TRBV19 and TRBJ1-2; D might be TRBD1 (5 bases). The CDR3 runs to 12 residues. The germline CDR1 and CDR2 sequences are LNHDA and SQIVND (reference sequence). V lost 3 bases to trimming and J lost 8 bases, with 10 bases between them. The CDR3 sequence: CASSMGRAGYTF. Here the CDR3 DNA reads TGTGCCAGTAGTATGGGCAGGGCCGGCTACACCTTC.